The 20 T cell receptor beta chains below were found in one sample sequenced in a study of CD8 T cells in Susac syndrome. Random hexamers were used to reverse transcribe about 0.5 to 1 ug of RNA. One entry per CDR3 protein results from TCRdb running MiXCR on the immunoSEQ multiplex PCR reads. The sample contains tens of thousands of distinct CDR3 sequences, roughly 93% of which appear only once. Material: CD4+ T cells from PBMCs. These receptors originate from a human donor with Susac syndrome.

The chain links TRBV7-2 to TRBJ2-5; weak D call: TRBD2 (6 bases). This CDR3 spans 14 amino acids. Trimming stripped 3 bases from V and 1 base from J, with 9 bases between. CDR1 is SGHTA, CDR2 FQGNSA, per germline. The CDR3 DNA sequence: TGTGCCAGCAGCTTGTCGGGACTCCAAGAGACCCAGTACTTC. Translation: CASSLSGLQETQYF.

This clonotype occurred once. CDR3 nucleotide sequence: TGCAGTGCTAGAGTTCTAGCGGGGCACGGTGAGACCCAGTACTTC. This encodes CSARVLAGHGETQYF. The rearrangement uses TRBV20-1 and TRBJ2-5; 9 bases match TRBD2. This CDR3 region has 15 residues. J was trimmed by 5 bases and V by 1 base; bases with no gene match: 8. Germline V gives CDR1 DFQATT, CDR2 SNEGSKA (reference sequence).

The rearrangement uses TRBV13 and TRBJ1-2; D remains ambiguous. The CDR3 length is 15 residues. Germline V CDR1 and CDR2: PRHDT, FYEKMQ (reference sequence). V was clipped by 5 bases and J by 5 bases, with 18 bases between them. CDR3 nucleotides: TGTGCCAGCAGCCGCTATTCCCGAGGATCTTATGGCTACACCTTC. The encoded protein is CASSRYSRGSYGYTF.

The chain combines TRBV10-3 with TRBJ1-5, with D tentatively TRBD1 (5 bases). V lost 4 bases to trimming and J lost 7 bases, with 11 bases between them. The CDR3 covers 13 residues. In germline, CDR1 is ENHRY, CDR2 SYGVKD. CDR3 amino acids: CAISGGLEQPQHF. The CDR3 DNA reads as TGTGCCATCAGTGGGGGCCTCGAGCAGCCCCAGCATTTT.

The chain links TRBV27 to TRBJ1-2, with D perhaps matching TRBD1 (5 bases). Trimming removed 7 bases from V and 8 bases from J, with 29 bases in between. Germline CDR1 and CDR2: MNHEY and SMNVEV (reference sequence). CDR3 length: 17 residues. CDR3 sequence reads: CASTPGQQFMSAGGYTF. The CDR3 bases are TGTGCCAGCACCCCCGGCCAGCAGTTTATGTCCGCAGGGGGCTACACCTTC.

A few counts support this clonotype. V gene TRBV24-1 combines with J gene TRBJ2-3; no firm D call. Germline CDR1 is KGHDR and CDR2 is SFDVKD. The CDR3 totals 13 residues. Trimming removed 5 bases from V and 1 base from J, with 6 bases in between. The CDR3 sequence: CATSADGTDTQYF. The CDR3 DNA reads TGTGCCACCAGTGCGGATGGCACAGATACGCAGTATTTT.

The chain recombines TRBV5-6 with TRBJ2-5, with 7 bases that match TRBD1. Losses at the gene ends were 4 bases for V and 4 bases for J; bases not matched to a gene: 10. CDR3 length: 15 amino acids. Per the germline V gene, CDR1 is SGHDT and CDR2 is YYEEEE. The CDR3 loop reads CASSLQGELLETQYF. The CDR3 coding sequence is TGTGCCAGCAGCCTCCAGGGGGAATTATTAGAGACCCAGTACTTC.

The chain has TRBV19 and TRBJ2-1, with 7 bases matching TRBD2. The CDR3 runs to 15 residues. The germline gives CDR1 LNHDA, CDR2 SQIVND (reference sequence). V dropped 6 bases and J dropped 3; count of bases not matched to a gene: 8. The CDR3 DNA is TGTGCCAGTAGGTCGGGCTCTAGCGGCTACAATGAGCAGTTCTTC. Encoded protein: CASRSGSSGYNEQFF.

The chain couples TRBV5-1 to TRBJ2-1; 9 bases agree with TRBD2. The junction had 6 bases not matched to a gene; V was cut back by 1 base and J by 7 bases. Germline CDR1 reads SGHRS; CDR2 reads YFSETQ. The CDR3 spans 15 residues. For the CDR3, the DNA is TGCGCCAGCAGCTTGTCGGCGGGGGGGCTGAATGAGCAGTTCTTC. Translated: CASSLSAGGLNEQFF. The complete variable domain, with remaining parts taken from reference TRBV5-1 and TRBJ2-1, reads KAGVTQTPRYLIKTRGQQVTLSCSPISGHRSVSWYQQTPGQGLQFLFEYFSETQRNKGNFPGRFSGRQFSNSRSEMNVSTLELGDSALYLCASSLSAGGLNEQFFGPGTRLTVL.

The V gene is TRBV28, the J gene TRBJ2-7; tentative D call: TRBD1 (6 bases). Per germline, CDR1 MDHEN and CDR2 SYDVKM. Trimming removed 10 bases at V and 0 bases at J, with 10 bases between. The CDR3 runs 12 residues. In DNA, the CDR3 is TGTGCCATTGCAGGGGACTCCTACGAGCAGTACTTC. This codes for CAIAGDSYEQYF.

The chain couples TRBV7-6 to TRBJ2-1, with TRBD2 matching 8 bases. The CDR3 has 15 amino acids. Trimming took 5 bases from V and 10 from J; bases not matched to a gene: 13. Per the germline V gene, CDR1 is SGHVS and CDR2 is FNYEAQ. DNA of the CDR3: TGTGCCAGCAGCCCCGGGGTAGCGGGGACGGGAGAGCAGTTCTTC. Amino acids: CASSPGVAGTGEQFF. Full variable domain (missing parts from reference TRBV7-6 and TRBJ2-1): GAGVSQSPRYKVTKRGQDVALRCDPISGHVSLYWYRQALGQGPEFLTYFNYEAQQDKSGLPNDRFSAERPEGSISTLTIQRTEQRDSAMYRCASSPGVAGTGEQFFGPGTRLTVL.

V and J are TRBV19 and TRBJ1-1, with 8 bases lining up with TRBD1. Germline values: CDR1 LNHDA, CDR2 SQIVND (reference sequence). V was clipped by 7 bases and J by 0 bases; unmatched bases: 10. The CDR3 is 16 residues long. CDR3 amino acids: CASTQTGEGLNTEAFF. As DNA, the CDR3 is TGTGCCAGTACGCAGACAGGGGAAGGCCTGAACACTGAAGCTTTCTTT.

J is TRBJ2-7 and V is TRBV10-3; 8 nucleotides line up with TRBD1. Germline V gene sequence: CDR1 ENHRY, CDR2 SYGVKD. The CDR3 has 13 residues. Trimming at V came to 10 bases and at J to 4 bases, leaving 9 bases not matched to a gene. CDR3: CATGAQGGYEQYF. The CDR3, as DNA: TGTGCCACTGGAGCACAGGGGGGTTACGAGCAGTACTTC.

In DNA form, the CDR3 reads TGCAGTGCTAGGGCGGGGGCCACAGATACGCAGTATTTT. Its translation is CSARAGATDTQYF. The J gene is TRBJ2-3, the V gene TRBV20-1; D is possibly TRBD2 (7 bases). The CDR3 has 13 amino acids. Germline V gives CDR1 DFQATT, CDR2 SNEGSKA (reference sequence). V was pared by 3 bases and J by 2 bases, with 9 bases between.

CDR3 region: CASSHIVRDRTYEQYF. In DNA, the CDR3 is TGTGCCAGCAGCCACATAGTCCGGGACCGGACCTACGAGCAGTACTTC. This sequence joins TRBV14 and TRBJ2-7; the D call may be TRBD1 or TRBD2 (5 bases each). The germline CDR1 and CDR2 sequences are SGHDN and FVKESK. The CDR3 is 16 amino acids. The V and J ends lost 3 bases and 2 bases respectively, with 17 bases between them.

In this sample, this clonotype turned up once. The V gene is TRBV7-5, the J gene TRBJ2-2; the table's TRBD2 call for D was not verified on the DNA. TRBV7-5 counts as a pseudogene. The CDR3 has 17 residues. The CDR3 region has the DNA TGTATCTCTTGTTCATGTCGAGTGGGAGAGAACACCGGGGAGCTGTTTTTT. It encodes CISCSCRVGENTGELFF.

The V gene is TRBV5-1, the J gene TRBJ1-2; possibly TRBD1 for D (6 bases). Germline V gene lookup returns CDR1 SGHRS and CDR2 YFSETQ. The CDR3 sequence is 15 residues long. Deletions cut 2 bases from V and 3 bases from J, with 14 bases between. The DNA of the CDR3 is TGCGCCAGCAGCTTTACAGGGATCATGGACTATGGCTACACCTTC. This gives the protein CASSFTGIMDYGYTF.

The CDR3 sequence is CASSAGTSNEQFF. The CDR3 DNA sequence: TGTGCCAGCAGCGCCGGGACTAGCAATGAGCAGTTCTTC. The chain has TRBV28 and TRBJ2-1; the match to TRBD2 covers 8 bases. Germline V gene data show CDR1 as MDHEN and CDR2 as SYDVKM. This CDR3 comprises 13 residues. Trimming at V came to 6 bases and at J to 6 bases, leaving 4 bases not matched to a gene.

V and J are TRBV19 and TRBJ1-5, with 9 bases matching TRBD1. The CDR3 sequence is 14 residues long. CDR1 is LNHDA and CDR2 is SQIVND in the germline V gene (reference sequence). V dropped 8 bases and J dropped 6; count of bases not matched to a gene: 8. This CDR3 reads CASSQQGAGQPQHF. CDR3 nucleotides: TGTGCCAGTTCTCAACAGGGGGCAGGTCAGCCCCAGCATTTT.

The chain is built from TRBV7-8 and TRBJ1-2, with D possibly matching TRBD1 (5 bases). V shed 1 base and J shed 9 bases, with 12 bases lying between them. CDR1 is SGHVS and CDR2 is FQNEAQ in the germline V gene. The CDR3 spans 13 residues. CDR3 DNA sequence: TGTGCCAGCAGCTTAGAGGTTTTGGGGCGCTACACCTTC. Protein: CASSLEVLGRYTF.